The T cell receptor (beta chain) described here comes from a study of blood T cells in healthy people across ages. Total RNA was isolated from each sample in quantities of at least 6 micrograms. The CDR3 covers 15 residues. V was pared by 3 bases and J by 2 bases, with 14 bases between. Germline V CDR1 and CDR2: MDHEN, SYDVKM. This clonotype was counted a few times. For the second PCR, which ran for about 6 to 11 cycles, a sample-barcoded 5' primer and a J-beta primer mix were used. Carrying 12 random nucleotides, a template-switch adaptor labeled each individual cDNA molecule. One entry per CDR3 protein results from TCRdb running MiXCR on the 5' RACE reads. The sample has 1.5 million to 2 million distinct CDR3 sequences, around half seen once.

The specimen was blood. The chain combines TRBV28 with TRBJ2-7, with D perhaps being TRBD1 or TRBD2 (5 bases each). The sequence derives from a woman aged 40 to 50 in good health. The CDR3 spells CASSFPGTLTYEQYF. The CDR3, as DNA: TGTGCCAGCAGTTTCCCTGGGACCCTAACCTACGAGCAGTACTTC.